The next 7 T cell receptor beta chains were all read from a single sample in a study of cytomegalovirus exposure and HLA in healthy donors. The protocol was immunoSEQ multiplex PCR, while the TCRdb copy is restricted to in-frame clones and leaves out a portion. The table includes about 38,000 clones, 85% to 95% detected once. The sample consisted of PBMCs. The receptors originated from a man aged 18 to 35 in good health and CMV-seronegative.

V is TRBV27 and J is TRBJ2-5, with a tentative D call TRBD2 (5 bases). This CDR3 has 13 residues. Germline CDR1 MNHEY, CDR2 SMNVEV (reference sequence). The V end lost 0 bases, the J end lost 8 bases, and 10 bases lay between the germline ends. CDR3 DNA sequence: TGTGCCAGCAGTTTATCGGCGGGCCCAACCCAGTACTTC. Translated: CASSLSAGPTQYF.

The CDR3 spells CASSSQGAGTEAFF. CDR3 DNA sequence: TGTGCCAGCAGCTCACAGGGGGCAGGCACTGAAGCTTTCTTT. The rearrangement links TRBV7-6 to TRBJ1-1; 9 bases agree with TRBD1. CDR3 length: 14 amino acids. Germline CDR1 SGHVS, CDR2 FNYEAQ. Trimming removed 4 bases from V and 4 bases from J; junction bases left unmatched: 4.

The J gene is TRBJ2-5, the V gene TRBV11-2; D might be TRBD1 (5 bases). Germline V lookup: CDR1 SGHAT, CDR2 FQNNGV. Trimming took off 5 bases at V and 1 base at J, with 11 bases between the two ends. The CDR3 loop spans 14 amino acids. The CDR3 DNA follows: TGTGCCAGCAGCCAACAGGCCACCCAAGAGACCCAGTACTTC. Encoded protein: CASSQQATQETQYF.

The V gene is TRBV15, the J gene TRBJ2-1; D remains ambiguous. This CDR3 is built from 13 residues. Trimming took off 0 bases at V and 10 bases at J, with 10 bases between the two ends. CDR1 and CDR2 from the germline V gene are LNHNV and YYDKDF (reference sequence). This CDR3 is CATSRDLGMEQFF. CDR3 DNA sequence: TGTGCCACCAGCAGAGATTTGGGCATGGAGCAGTTCTTC.

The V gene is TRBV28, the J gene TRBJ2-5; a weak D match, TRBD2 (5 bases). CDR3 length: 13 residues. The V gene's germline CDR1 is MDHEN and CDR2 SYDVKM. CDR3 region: CAHRRTRVETQYF. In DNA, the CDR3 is TGTGCTCACCGGAGGACGAGGGTAGAGACCCAGTACTTC. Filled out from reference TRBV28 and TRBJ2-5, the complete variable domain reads DVKVTQSSRYLVKRTGEKVFLECVQDMDHENMFWYRQDPGLGLRLIYFSYDVKMKEKGDIPEGYSVSREKKERFSLILESASTNQTSMYLCAHRRTRVETQYFGPGTRLLVL.

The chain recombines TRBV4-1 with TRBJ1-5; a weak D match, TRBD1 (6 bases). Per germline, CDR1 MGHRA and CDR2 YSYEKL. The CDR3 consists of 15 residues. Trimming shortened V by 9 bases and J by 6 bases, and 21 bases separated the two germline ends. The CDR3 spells CASKDTGLFGQPQHF. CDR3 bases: TGCGCCAGTAAGGATACAGGGCTCTTTGGTCAGCCCCAGCATTTT.

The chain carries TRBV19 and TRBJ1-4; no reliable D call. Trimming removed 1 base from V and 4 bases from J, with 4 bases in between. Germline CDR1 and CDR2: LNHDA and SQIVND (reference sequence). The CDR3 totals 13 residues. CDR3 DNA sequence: TGTGCCAGTAGTATAGGACTTAATGAAAAACTGTTTTTT. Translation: CASSIGLNEKLFF.